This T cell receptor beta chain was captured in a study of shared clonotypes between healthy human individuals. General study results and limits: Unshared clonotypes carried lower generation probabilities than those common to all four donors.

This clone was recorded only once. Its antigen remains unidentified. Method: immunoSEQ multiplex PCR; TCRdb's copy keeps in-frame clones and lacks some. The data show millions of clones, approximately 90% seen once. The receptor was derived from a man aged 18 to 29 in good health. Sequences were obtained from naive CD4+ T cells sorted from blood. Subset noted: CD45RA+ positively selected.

In DNA form, the CDR3 reads TGTGCCAGCAGTGACTTGTTCCTCATGGGATCCACAGATACGCAGTATTTT. Encoded protein: CASSDLFLMGSTDTQYF. The chain links TRBV2 to TRBJ2-3; D ambiguous. Per the germline V gene, CDR1 is SNHLY and CDR2 is FYNNEI. This CDR3 is built from 17 residues. The V and J ends lost 3 bases and 2 bases respectively, with 18 bases between them.